This T cell receptor beta chain was identified in a study of blood T cell repertoires in COVID-19. Study overall: Acute-phase and convalescent COVID-19 samples originated in the United States, Italy and Spain. Sources were T cells, B-cell-depleted T cells, or PBMCs; the material itself was cDNA or gDNA.

CDR3 length: 15 residues. V dropped 2 bases and J dropped 6 bases, with 15 bases sitting between them. CDR1 is SGHDN and CDR2 is FVKESK in the germline V gene. The authors' processing: Reference gene primers were amplified, and this amplification served to estimate nucleated cell counts. The repertoire was sequenced with immunoSEQ multiplex PCR; TCRdb's copy has only in-frame clones and lacks some. The D gene and trimming were derived from the DNA, and the V and J assignments and clone size from that table. The sample includes about 160,000 clones, roughly 90% seen only once; the top ten take 3.5% to 4.5%.

This TCR was recovered from a woman aged 60-75 years with active or convalescent COVID-19. Sequenced sample: peripheral blood. This chain uses TRBV14 with TRBJ2-3, with D possibly TRBD1 on 6 matching bases. CDR3 DNA sequence: TGTGCCAGCAGCCAAAGCTGGGGGCGAGGCGATACGCAGTATTTT. The encoded protein is CASSQSWGRGDTQYF.